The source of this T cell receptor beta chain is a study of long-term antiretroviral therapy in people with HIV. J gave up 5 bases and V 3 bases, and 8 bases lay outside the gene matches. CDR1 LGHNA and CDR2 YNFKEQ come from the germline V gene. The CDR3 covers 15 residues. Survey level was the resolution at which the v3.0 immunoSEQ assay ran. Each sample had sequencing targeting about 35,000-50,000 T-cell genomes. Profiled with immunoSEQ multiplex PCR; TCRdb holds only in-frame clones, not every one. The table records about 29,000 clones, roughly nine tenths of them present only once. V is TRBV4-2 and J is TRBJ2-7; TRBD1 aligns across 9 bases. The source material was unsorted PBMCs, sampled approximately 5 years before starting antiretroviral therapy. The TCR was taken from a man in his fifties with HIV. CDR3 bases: TGTGCCAGCAGCCAGGCTGACAGGGGGGCAGACGAGCAGTACTTC. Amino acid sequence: CASSQADRGADEQYF.